Sequencing of this T cell receptor (beta chain) was carried out in a study of shared clonotypes between healthy human individuals. A word on this clone: Its antigen is unknown.

Study results and caveats: The sharing of 4% to 5.5% of naive CD4 clonotypes was seen across a handful of donors.

V shed 3 bases and J 5 bases; nucleotides not matched to a gene: 7. The germline V gene encodes CDR1 SQVTM and CDR2 ANQGSEA. This CDR3 has 14 residues. The table came from immunoSEQ multiplex PCR; TCRdb's copy has only in-frame clones and leaves some out. The repertoire holds about 980,000 clones, with about three quarters as singletons. The receptor was derived from a man younger than 30 in good health. The rearrangement links TRBV29-1 to TRBJ2-1, with 7 positions matching TRBD1. What was sequenced was memory CD4+ T cells sorted from blood. Subset: CD45RA-negative fraction. The CDR3 loop is CSVDSQGVHNEQFF. CDR3 nucleotides: TGCAGCGTTGACTCTCAGGGGGTACACAATGAGCAGTTCTTC.